This entry concerns a single T cell receptor beta chain. Its cognate antigen is unknown. The data were obtained in a study of cytomegalovirus exposure and HLA in healthy donors. Study in general: In a previous analysis, 120 million or so unique TCR beta sequences were found from 150 million to 200 million T cells. Notes on the study in general: In a later analysis, a genetic analysis reported fewer productive-TCR N-insertions in an Asian-associated ancestry cluster than the cohort average. Upon later analysis, HLA-associated TCR beta chains proved more clonally expanded than other, equally common chains. TCR sequences were mostly rare, though some public TCRs occurred in many donors.

Vbeta (60) and Jbeta (13) primers were used in the PCR. Produced via immunoSEQ multiplex PCR; TCRdb's table is partial and in-frame only. The sample includes roughly 120,000 clones. V lost 0 bases, J lost 4 bases, and 10 bases lay in between. Germline CDR1 MNHEY, CDR2 SVGAGI. This CDR3 has 16 residues. Sequencing used PBMCs. The clonotype was recovered from a man aged 35 to 55 in good health and CMV-seronegative. The chain joins TRBV6-5 to TRBJ2-6, with D unresolved. The CDR3 coding sequence is TGTGCCAGCAGTTACTCGTACGGTACCGGGGCCAACGTCCTGACTTTC. Residues: CASSYSYGTGANVLTF.